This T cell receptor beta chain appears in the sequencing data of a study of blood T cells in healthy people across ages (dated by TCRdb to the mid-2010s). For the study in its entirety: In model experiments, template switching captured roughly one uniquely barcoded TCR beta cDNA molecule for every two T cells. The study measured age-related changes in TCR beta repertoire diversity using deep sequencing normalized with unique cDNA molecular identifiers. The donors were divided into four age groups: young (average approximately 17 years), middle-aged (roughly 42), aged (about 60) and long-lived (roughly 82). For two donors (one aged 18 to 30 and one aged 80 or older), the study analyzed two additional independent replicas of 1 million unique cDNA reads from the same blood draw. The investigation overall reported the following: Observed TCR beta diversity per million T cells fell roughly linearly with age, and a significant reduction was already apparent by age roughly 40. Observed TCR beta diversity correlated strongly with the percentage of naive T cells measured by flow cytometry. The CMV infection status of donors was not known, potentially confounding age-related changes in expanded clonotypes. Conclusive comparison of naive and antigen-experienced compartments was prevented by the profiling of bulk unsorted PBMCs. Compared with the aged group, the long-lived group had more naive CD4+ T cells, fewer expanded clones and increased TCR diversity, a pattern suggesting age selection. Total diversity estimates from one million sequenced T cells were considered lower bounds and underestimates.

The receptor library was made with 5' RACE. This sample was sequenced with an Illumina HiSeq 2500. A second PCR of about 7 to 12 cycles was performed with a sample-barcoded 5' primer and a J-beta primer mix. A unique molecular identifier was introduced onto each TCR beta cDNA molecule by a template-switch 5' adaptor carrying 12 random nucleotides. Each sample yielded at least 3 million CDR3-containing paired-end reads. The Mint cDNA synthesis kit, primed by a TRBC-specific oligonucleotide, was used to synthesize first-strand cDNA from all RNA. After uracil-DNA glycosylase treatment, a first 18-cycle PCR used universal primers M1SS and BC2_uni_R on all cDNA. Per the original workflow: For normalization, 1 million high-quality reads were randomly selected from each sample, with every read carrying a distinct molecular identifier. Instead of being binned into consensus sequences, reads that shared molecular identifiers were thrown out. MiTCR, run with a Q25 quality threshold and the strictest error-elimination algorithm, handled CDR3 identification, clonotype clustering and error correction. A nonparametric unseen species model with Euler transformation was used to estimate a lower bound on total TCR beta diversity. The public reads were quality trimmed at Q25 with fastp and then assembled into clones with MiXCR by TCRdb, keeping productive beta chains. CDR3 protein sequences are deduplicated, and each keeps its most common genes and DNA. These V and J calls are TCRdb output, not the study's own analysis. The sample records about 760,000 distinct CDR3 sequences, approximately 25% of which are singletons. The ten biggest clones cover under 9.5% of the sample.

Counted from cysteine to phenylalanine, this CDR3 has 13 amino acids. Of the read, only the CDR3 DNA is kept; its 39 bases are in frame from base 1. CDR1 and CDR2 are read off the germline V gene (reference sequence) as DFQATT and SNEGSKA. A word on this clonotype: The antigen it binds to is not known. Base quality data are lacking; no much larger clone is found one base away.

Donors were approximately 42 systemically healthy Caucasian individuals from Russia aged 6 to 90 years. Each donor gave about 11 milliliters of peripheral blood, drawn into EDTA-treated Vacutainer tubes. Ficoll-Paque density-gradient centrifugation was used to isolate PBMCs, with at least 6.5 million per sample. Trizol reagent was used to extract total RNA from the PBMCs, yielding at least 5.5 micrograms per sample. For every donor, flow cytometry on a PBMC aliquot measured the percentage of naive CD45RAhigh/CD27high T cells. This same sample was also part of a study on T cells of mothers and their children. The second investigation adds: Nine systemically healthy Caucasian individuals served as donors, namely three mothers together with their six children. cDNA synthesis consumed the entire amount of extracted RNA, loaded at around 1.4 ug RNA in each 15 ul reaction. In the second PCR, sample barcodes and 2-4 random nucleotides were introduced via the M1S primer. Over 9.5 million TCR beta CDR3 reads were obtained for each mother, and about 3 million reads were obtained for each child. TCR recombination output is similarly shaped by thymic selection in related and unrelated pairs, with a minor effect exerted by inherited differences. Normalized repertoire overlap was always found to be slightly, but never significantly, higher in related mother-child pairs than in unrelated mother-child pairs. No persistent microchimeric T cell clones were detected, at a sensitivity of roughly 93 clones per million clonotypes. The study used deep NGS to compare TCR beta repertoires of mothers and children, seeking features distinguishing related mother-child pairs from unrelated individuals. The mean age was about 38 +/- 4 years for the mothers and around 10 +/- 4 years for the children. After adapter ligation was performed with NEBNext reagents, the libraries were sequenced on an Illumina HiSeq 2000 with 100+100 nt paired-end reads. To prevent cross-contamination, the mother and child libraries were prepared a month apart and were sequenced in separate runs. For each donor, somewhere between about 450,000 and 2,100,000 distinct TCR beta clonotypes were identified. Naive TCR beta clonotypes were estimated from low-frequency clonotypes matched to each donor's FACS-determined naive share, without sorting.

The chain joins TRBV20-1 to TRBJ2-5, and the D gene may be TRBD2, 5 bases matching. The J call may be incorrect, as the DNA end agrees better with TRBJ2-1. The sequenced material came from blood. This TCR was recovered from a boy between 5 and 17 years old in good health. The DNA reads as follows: TGCAGTGCTAGCGATAGAAGCGGCAATGAGCAGTTCTTC. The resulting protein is CSASDRSGNEQFF.